This is a list of T cell receptor beta chains from one sample in a study of shared clonotypes between healthy human individuals. The protocol was immunoSEQ multiplex PCR, while the TCRdb copy is restricted to in-frame clones and leaves out a portion. The repertoire consists of more than 2,000,000 clones, with 85% to 95% occurring once and the leading ten covering about 0.39%. Sequencing was carried out using naive CD4+ T cells from PBMCs. These receptors were obtained from a man between 18 and 29 years old in good health. Some clones in this sample may be carry-over from other donors' samples. Each CDR3 is given with its conserved first and last residue. The D gene is left open where the match is weak. Some rows have no size entry. The others give once, few or many, or a class for an expanded clone.

D gene	V gene	clone size	J gene	CDR3 DNA	CDR3 protein
TRBD1	TRBV10-3	.	TRBJ2-7	TGTGCCATCAGTCAGAGGGACAGATTGGCGTACGAGCAGTACTTC	CAISQRDRLAYEQYF
.	TRBV28	.	TRBJ1-2	TGTGCCAGCAGACCCTCCTTCCATGGCTACACCTTC	CASRPSFHGYTF
TRBD2	TRBV28	.	TRBJ2-1	TGTGCCAGCAGTCTCCTTGTGAATAAGCGGGACTCATACAATGAGCAGTTCTTC	CASSLLVNKRDSYNEQFF
.	TRBV11-2	.	TRBJ2-2	TGTGCCAGCAGGAGTACACCCCCGGGGGAGCTGTTTTTT	CASRSTPPGELFF
.	TRBV29-1	.	TRBJ1-1	TGCAGCGTCGTCTTCAGTTTAGGCACTGAAGCTTTCTTT	CSVVFSLGTEAFF
.	TRBV18	.	TRBJ2-2	TGTGCCAGCTCACCACCGGGGGGGAACACCGGGGAGCTGTTTTTT	CASSPPGGNTGELFF
.	TRBV2	.	TRBJ1-5	TGTGCCAGCAGCGCATATAGCAATCAGCCCCAGCATTTT	CASSAYSNQPQHF
.	TRBV5-6	.	TRBJ1-1	TGTGCCAGCAGCTTGTATCGGAGGAACACTGAAGCTTTCTTT	CASSLYRRNTEAFF
.	TRBV5-1	.	TRBJ2-7	TGCGCCAGCAGCTTGGGCGACGAGCAGTACTTC	CASSLGDEQYF
.	TRBV5-1	.	TRBJ2-7	TGCGCCAGCAGCCCCTGGGACCAACTCCTATCCTACGAGCAGTACTTC	CASSPWDQLLSYEQYF
.	TRBV23-1	once	TRBJ2-3	TGCGCCAGCAGTCCCGAGCCCAGATATACAGGGTCGCAGTATTTT	CASSPEPRYTGSQYF
.	TRBV29-1	.	TRBJ2-7	TGCAGCGGGGGCAGGGGGGCCTACGAGCAGTACTTC	CSGGRGAYEQYF
TRBD1	TRBV29-1	.	TRBJ2-1	TGCAGCGTGGCAGGGGGACGAAGGGGAGATGAGCAGTTCTTC	CSVAGGRRGDEQFF
.	TRBV28	once	TRBJ2-7	TGTGCCAGCAGCTTTCCCCCGGGACGCAGTTTCTACGAGCAGTACTTC	CASSFPPGRSFYEQYF
.	TRBV6-1	.	TRBJ1-4	TGTGCCAGCAGTGAAGGGTGGGGGGTGAATGAAAAACTGTTTTTT	CASSEGWGVNEKLFF
.	TRBV5-1	.	TRBJ2-3	TGCGCCACCTCAAGGGAGACAAGCACAGATACGCAGTATTTT	CATSRETSTDTQYF
.	TRBV7-9	.	TRBJ2-2	TGTGCCAGCAGCCGCACCGGGGAGCTGTTTTTT	CASSRTGELFF
.	TRBV7-3	.	TRBJ2-3	TGTGCCAGCAGCCTACTACGTCGTGGGCAAGTAACAGATACGCAGTATTTT	CASSLLRRGQVTDTQYF
.	TRBV6-6	.	TRBJ1-4	TGTGCCAGCAGCCATCCGGCGGTACGAACTAATGAAAAACTGTTTTTT	CASSHPAVRTNEKLFF
.	TRBV18	once	TRBJ1-5	TGTGCCACCGCAGGCCAGGGCAATCAGCCCCAGCATTTT	CATAGQGNQPQHF
TRBD1	TRBV6-5	.	TRBJ1-2	TGTGCCAGCAGGGGCAGGGGGCTTAATGGCTACACCTTC	CASRGRGLNGYTF
TRBD2	TRBV7-2	.	TRBJ2-1	TGTGCCAGCAGCTTACTAGCGGGAGGCGGGAATGAGCAGTTCTTC	CASSLLAGGGNEQFF
.	TRBV28	.	TRBJ1-5	TGTGCCAGCAGTTTATACAGGGTTCGTAATCAGCCCCAGCATTTT	CASSLYRVRNQPQHF
.	TRBV29-1	.	TRBJ2-7	TGCAGCGTTGAAGGACAGGTAGGCTACGAGCAGTACTTC	CSVEGQVGYEQYF
.	TRBV7-3	.	TRBJ2-2	TGTGCCAGCAGCCCACATAGGTCCGGGGAGCTGTTTTTT	CASSPHRSGELFF
TRBD2	TRBV4-3	.	TRBJ2-1	TGCGCCAGCAGCCAAGATAGCGGGAGGGTCTACAATGAGCAGTTCTTC	CASSQDSGRVYNEQFF
.	TRBV5-1	.	TRBJ1-1	TGCGCCAGCAGCTTGAGGGGGAATCCGAACACTGAAGCTTTCTTT	CASSLRGNPNTEAFF
.	TRBV29-1	.	TRBJ2-7	TGCAGCGTTGTAACGGGTTCCTACGAGCAGTACTTC	CSVVTGSYEQYF
.	TRBV11-2	.	TRBJ2-7	TGTGCCAGCAGCTTAGGTCAGGGGCTGGACGAGCAGTACTTC	CASSLGQGLDEQYF
TRBD1	TRBV11-2	.	TRBJ2-6	TGTGCCAGCAGATACACAGGGGCTGGGGCCAACGTCCTGACTTTC	CASRYTGAGANVLTF
TRBD2	TRBV5-1	.	TRBJ2-3	TGCGCCAGCAGCGCCGGCCGGGGCGGGAGGTTGGCAGATACGCAGTATTTT	CASSAGRGGRLADTQYF
TRBD2	TRBV7-9	.	TRBJ2-1	TGTGCCAGCAGCACACTAGCGACCCACTCCTACAATGAGCAGTTCTTC	CASSTLATHSYNEQFF
TRBD1	TRBV9	.	TRBJ2-7	TGTGCCAGCTCCCGGGACAGCGAAAACTACGAGCAGTACTTC	CASSRDSENYEQYF
TRBD1	TRBV5-1	.	TRBJ1-1	TGCGCCACCAGGGACAGCCTGAACACTGAAGCTTTCTTT	CATRDSLNTEAFF
TRBD1	TRBV27	.	TRBJ1-1	TGTGCCAGCAGTAATTTACAGGGGGCGAACACTGAAGCTTTCTTT	CASSNLQGANTEAFF
.	TRBV27	.	TRBJ2-1	TGTGCCAGCAGTTTATGGGAGCGGAAGGGGGGGTACAATGAGCAGTTCTTC	CASSLWERKGGYNEQFF
.	TRBV5-1	once	TRBJ2-2	TGCGCCAGCAGCTTGAGCGGCCCGCCGAACACCGGGGAGCTGTTTTTT	CASSLSGPPNTGELFF
.	TRBV28	once	TRBJ1-1	TGTGCCACGGGGACCCGGGAGGCTGAAGCTTTCTTT	CATGTREAEAFF
.	TRBV30	.	TRBJ1-2	TGTGCCTGGAGTGTAACTGGGGTTAACTATGGCTACACCTTC	CAWSVTGVNYGYTF
.	TRBV29-1	.	TRBJ1-1	TGCAGCGTTGAAGGACAGTTGAACACTGAAGCTTTCTTT	CSVEGQLNTEAFF
.	TRBV7-3	.	TRBJ2-7	TGTGCCAGCAGCACCTTAGCGGTGAGCTCCTACGAGCAGTACTTC	CASSTLAVSSYEQYF
TRBD1	TRBV28	.	TRBJ2-7	TGTGCCAGTTCCGGGACAGGGTCCTACGAGCAGTACTTC	CASSGTGSYEQYF
.	TRBV18	.	TRBJ2-3	TGTGCCAGCTCACCATGGGGGTCTAGCACAGATACGCAGTATTTT	CASSPWGSSTDTQYF
TRBD1	TRBV15	once	TRBJ1-2	TGTGCCACCAGCAGAGAAGGACAGGCCTATGGCTACACCTTC	CATSREGQAYGYTF
.	TRBV29-1	.	TRBJ2-7	TGCAGCGTTGAAGGACAAACCTACGAGCAGTACTTC	CSVEGQTYEQYF